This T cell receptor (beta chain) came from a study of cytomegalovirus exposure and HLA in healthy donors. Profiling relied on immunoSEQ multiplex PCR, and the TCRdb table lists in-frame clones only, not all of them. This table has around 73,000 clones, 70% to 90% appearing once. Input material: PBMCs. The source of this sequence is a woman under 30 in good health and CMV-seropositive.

The CDR3 is CASSLSAVKQFF. Here the CDR3 DNA reads TGTGCCAGCAGTTTATCCGCGGTAAAGCAGTTCTTC. V and J are TRBV28 and TRBJ2-1; D is uncertain. This CDR3 comprises 12 residues. Germline V CDR1 and CDR2: MDHEN, SYDVKM. Trimming cost V 1 base and J 11 bases, with 9 bases left between them.